This T cell receptor beta chain stems from a study of T cell responses to AZD1222 COVID-19 vaccine. Only in-frame clones appear in the TCRdb table, and some are missing; sequencing was by immunoSEQ multiplex PCR. The table shows about 100,000 clones, with 85% to 90% occurring only once. This TCR derives from an adult in good health. The sample here was peripheral blood, taken on day 0 of AZD1222 vaccination.

As DNA, the CDR3 is TGCGCCAGCAGCCGGGACGCCGCGAACACTGAAGCTTTCTTT. Its protein product is CASSRDAANTEAFF. The V gene is TRBV5-1, the J gene TRBJ1-1, with D possibly matching TRBD1 (5 bases). The germline V gene has CDR1 SGHRS and CDR2 YFSETQ. The V and J ends lost 4 bases and 1 base respectively, with 11 bases between them. The CDR3 covers 14 residues.